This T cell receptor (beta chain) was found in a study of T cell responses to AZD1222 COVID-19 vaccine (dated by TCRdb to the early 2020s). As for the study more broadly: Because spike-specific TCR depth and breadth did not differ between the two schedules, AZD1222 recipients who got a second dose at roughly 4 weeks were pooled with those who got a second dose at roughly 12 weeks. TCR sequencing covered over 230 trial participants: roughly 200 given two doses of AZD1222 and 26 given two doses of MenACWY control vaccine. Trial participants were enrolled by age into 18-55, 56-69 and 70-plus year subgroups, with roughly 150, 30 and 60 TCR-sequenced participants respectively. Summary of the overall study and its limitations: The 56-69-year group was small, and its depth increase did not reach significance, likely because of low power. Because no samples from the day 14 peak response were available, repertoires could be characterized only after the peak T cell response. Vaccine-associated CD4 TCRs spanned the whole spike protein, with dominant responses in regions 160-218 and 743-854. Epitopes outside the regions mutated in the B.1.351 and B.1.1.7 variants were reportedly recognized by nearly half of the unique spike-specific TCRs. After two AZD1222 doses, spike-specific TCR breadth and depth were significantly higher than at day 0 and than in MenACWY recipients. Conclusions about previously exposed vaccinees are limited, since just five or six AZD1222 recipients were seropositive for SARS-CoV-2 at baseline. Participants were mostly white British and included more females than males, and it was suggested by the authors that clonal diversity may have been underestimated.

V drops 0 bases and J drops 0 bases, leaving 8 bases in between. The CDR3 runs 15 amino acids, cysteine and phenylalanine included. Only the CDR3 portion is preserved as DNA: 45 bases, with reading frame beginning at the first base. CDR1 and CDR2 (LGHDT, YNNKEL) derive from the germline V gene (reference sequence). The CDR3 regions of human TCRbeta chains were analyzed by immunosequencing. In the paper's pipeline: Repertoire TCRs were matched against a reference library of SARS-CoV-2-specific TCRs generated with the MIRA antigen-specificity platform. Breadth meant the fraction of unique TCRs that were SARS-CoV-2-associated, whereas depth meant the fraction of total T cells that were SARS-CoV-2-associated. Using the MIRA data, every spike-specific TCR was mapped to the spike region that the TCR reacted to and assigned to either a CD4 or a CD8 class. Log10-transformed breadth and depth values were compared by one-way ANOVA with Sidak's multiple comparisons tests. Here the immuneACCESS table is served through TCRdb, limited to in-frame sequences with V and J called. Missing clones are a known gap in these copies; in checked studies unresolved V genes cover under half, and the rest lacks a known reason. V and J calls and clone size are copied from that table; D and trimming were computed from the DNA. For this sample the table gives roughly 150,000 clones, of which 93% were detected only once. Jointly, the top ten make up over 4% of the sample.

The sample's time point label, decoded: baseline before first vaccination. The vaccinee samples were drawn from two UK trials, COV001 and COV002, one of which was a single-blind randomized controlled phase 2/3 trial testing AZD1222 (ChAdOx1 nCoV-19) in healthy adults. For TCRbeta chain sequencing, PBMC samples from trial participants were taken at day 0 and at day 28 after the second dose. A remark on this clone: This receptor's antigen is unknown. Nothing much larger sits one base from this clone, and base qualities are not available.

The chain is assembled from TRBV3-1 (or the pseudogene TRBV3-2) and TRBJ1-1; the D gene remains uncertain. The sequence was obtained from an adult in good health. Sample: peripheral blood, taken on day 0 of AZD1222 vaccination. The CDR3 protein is CASSQELGMNTEAFF. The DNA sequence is TGTGCCAGCAGCCAAGAATTGGGAATGAACACTGAAGCTTTCTTT.